Listed here is a single TCR beta chain. Under the authors' procedure: Cell counts per sample came from amplifying reference gene primers. The method was immunoSEQ multiplex PCR; TCRdb's version includes in-frame clones alone and lacks a portion of them. V and J calls and clone size are copied from that table; D and trimming were computed from the DNA. This table has 190,000 or so clones, about four fifths appearing once. These data belong to a study of blood T cell repertoires in COVID-19. The study drew participants aged about 18 to 89 years from roughly 25 US areas. Participants reported their clinical history, and cohort assignment relied on those reports. The CDR3 totals 14 residues. Germline V gene sequence: CDR1 MNHEY, CDR2 SVGEGT. The V segment lost 8 bases and the J segment 0 bases; nucleotides outside the gene matches: 6.

The specimen sequenced was PBMCs or T cells enriched from blood (not recorded which). The clonotype originates from a man between 40 and 49 years old who had recovered from COVID-19. V and J are TRBV6-2 or TRBV6-3 and TRBJ1-1; 7 nucleotides agree with TRBD1. The CDR3 protein is CASGLGGLNTEAFF. The CDR3 DNA reads TGTGCCAGCGGCCTAGGGGGCTTGAACACTGAAGCTTTCTTT.